What follows are 14 T cell receptor beta chains derived from one specimen sequenced in a study of cytomegalovirus exposure and HLA in healthy donors. TCRdb's table, derived via immunoSEQ multiplex PCR, lists solely in-frame clones and lacks some. Here the sample spans roughly 63,000 clones, 70% to 90% being singletons. The specimen sequenced was PBMCs. These receptors were collected from a woman aged 18-29 years in good health and CMV-seronegative.

The chain employs TRBV4-2 and TRBJ2-3, with 7 bases aligning to TRBD1. The CDR3 has 13 amino acids. J gave up 11 bases and V 0 bases, and 5 bases lay outside the gene matches. CDR1 is LGHNA, CDR2 YNFKEQ, per germline. CDR3 in DNA: TGTGCCAGCAGCCAAGAGGCTCGGGACAGGCAGTATTTT. This sequence encodes CASSQEARDRQYF.

The chain combines TRBV28 with TRBJ1-3; the D gene is possibly TRBD1 (5 bases). With 4 bases removed from V and 4 bases from J, the gap between germline ends came to 14 bases. In germline, CDR1 is MDHEN, CDR2 SYDVKM. The CDR3 is 15 amino acids. The CDR3 region is CASSSLGLGGNTIYF. CDR3 bases: TGTGCCAGCAGTTCCTTGGGACTTGGAGGAAACACCATATATTTT.

V usage is TRBV5-6 and J usage is TRBJ2-7; tentatively, D is TRBD1 (5 bases). Trimming pared 0 bases from V and 0 bases from J, leaving 10 bases between. Germline assignment: CDR1 SGHDT and CDR2 YYEEEE. The CDR3 runs to 15 residues. The CDR3, as DNA: TGTGCCAGCAGCTTGGGGGGCTCAAGCTCCTACGAGCAGTACTTC. This encodes CASSLGGSSSYEQYF.

This clone was picked up one time. V usage is TRBV28 and J usage is TRBJ2-7, with 9 bases matching TRBD1. The CDR3 runs to 15 residues. Germline values: CDR1 MDHEN, CDR2 SYDVKM. Trimming at V came to 7 bases and at J to 9 bases, leaving 16 bases not matched to a gene. CDR3 nucleotide sequence: TGTGCCAGCACCCACATGGGCGGGACAGGGCATGGGCAGTACTTC. Its protein is CASTHMGGTGHGQYF.

In this sample, this clone turned up once. The chain carries TRBV7-9 and TRBJ2-4, with 7 bases that match TRBD2. Germline lookup yields CDR1 SEHNR and CDR2 FQNEAQ (reference sequence). The V gene end was trimmed by 2 bases and the J gene end by 6 bases; junction bases not matched to a gene: 4. The CDR3 runs 14 residues. This chain's CDR3 is CASSLPASGNIQYF. CDR3 in DNA: TGTGCCAGCAGCTTACCGGCTAGCGGAAACATTCAGTACTTC.

The chain links TRBV15 to TRBJ2-4; a weak D match, TRBD2 (5 bases). The CDR3 is 13 amino acids. The ends were cut back, 6 bases at V and 1 base at J, with 7 bases in the middle. Looked up from germline, CDR1 is LNHNV and CDR2 is YYDKDF (reference sequence). The CDR3 nucleotides are TGTGCCACCAGGGAGCGGGCCAAAAACATTCAGTACTTC. Amino acids: CATRERAKNIQYF.

The chain links TRBV2 to TRBJ2-2, with 14 bases fitting TRBD2. The V segment lost 3 bases and the J segment 5 bases; nucleotides outside the gene matches: 8. This CDR3 spans 18 amino acids. Germline assignment: CDR1 SNHLY and CDR2 FYNNEI. CDR3 loop: CASSDSTSGRARTGELFF. CDR3 sequence (DNA): TGTGCCAGCAGTGATTCGACTAGCGGGAGGGCCAGAACCGGGGAGCTGTTTTTT.

V is TRBV30 and J is TRBJ2-7; TRBD2 aligns across 10 bases. CDR1 is GTSNPN, CDR2 SVGIG, per germline (reference sequence). The V gene end was trimmed by 3 bases and the J gene end by 4 bases; junction bases not matched to a gene: 12. The CDR3 is 16 amino acids. The CDR3 loop reads CAWRSSIAGGPYEQYF. CDR3 DNA: TGTGCCTGGAGATCGTCCATAGCGGGAGGTCCTTACGAGCAGTACTTC.

The sample holds a few counts of this clone. The J gene is TRBJ2-7, the V gene TRBV5-6; 7 bases map to TRBD1. V was clipped by 4 bases and J by 5 bases; unmatched bases: 12. From germline, CDR1 is SGHDT and CDR2 YYEEEE. CDR3 length: 15 amino acids. The chain's CDR3 is CASSPDRGGIHEQYF. CDR3 coding DNA: TGTGCCAGCAGCCCCGATCGAGGGGGCATCCACGAGCAGTACTTC.

The CDR3 region has the DNA TGTGCCAGCAGCTTGTCGTCGGGGGGAATATACAATGAGCAGTTCTTC. Translation: CASSLSSGGIYNEQFF. The V gene is TRBV5-4, the J gene TRBJ2-1; TRBD2 aligns across 7 bases. The CDR3 runs 16 residues. Germline CDR1 reads SGHNT; CDR2 reads YYREEE (reference sequence). J gave up 4 bases and V 1 base, and 8 bases lay outside the gene matches.

This CDR3 reads CASGSDRVTGYTF. The CDR3 DNA reads TGTGCTAGTGGTTCAGACAGGGTGACTGGCTACACCTTC. The rearrangement uses TRBV12-5 and TRBJ1-2, with 7 bases aligning to TRBD1. The CDR3 extends over 13 amino acids. Germline V gene lookup returns CDR1 LGHNT and CDR2 FRNRAP. J lost 7 bases, V lost 4 bases, and 6 bases had no gene match.

The chain has TRBV6-1 and TRBJ1-4, with 12 bases identical to TRBD1. Germline V gene data show CDR1 as MNHNS and CDR2 as SASEGT. Trimming at V came to 4 bases and at J to 3 bases, leaving 12 bases not matched to a gene. CDR3 length equals 19 residues. In DNA form, the CDR3 reads TGTGCCAGCAGTGGCCGGGACAGGGGGCTGCTTGCGGCTAATGAAAAACTGTTTTTT. Its protein is CASSGRDRGLLAANEKLFF.

The V gene is TRBV7-6, the J gene TRBJ2-1; the D gene is possibly TRBD2 (6 bases). The V and J ends lost 5 bases and 8 bases respectively, with 22 bases between them. This CDR3 spans 16 amino acids. Germline V gene data show CDR1 as SGHVS and CDR2 as FNYEAQ. The CDR3 sequence: CASSVRLVTLGDEQFF. Here the CDR3 DNA reads TGTGCCAGCAGCGTGAGACTAGTCACCCTAGGGGATGAGCAGTTCTTC.

The V gene is TRBV19, the J gene TRBJ2-1; TRBD1 matches at 9 bases. The CDR3 contains 16 residues. Per the germline V gene, CDR1 is LNHDA and CDR2 is SQIVND (reference sequence). V shed 6 bases, J shed 7 bases, and the junction held 13 bases outside the gene matches. CDR3 amino acids: CASSLTGTGYRNEQFF. The CDR3 region has the DNA TGTGCCAGTAGCCTAACCGGGACAGGGTATCGGAATGAGCAGTTCTTC.